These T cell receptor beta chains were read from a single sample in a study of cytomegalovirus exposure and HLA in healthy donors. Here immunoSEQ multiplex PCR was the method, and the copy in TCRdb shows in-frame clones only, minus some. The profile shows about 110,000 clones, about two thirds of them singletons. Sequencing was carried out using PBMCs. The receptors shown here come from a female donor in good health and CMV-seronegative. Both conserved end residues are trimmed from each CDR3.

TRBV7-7,ASSTSPPGLAGTGELF
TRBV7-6,ASSFSGNSYEQY
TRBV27,ASSQRAGVTEAF
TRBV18,ASSVGTGDVEQY
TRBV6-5,ASSRDIYYGYT
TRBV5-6,ASSPRLAGPILEQF
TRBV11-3,ASSSLAQDTDTQY
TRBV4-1,ASSQHGASGINTQY
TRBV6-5,ASRPTSGVDTQY
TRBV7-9,ASSSGTSGRKTKNIQY
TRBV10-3,ATREAPNNEQF
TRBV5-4,ASSRGPGQGAGEFGELF
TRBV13,ASNLLRNTEAF
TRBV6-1,ASSGLAGGYNEQF
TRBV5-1,ASSLAPSGSYEQY
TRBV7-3,ASSLISGGEQF
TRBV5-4,ASSLDAASTDTQY
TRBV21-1,ASSGTGAINYGYT
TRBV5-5,ASSLGAAGSETQY
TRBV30,AWSETGGEQY
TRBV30,AWSRGSREYGDTQY
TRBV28,ASSFYTGGEQD
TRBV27,ASSYMSGAGANVLT
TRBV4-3,ASSQERSQGLFVTEAF
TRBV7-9,ASSPGLAGGVGETQY
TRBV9,ASSVTSAANTGELF
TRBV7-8,ASSLEKRGYEQY
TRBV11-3,ASSETSGSHNEQF
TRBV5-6,ASSLGQRRDNEQF
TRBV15,ATSAQGASNEKLF
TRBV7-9,ASSLGTTSSYEQY
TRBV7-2,ASSGRDRHLYEQY
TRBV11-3,ASSKLTLNTEAF
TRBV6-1,ASSGMGGRRLEQF
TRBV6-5,ASSYTASGTGEQY
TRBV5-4,ASSSPLTDTQY
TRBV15,ATSRVTGALAKNIQY
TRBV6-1,ASSGGRGRADTQY
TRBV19,ASTWEAQGANVLT
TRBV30,AWTGGNTIY
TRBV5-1,ASSPLAPQETQY
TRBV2,ASSLTSEPSYEQY
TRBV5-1,ASSLEQGPYEQY
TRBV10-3,AIKRAGDEQF
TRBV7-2,ASSLGGRGPYEQY
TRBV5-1,ASSSTAGTSGKETQY
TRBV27,ASSFLHTGNEQF
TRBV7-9,ASSTPGTKD
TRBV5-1,ASSWGPLEYEQY
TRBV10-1,ASSEYTGVGNEQF
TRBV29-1,SVNTPGQIRPSYNEQF
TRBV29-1,SSYSGYEQY
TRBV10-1,ASSEGTGGYNEQF
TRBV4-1,ASSQGLRGNIQY
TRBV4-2,ASSQGTSGRFSSYEQY